The sequence of this T cell receptor (beta chain) was determined in a study of vaccination and CD4 T cells after COVID-19. In the study overall: Overlapping spike peptides of SARS-CoV-2, HCoV-NL63, HCoV-OC43 and HCoV-229E were used, and cells were stimulated with them.

The germline V gene encodes CDR1 DFQATT and CDR2 SNEGSKA (reference sequence). Trimming removed 3 bases from V and 0 bases from J, with 12 bases in between. This CDR3 has 15 residues. As regards this clonotype: Its antigen is not identified.

The treatment: 10-day PBMC culture with coronavirus spike peptide pools or control peptides (ViraFEST assay). Following culture for around 9 days, CD4+ T cells were isolated by negative selection. Study results and caveats: 304 of 307 vaccine-specific clones from convalescent patients were spike mono-reactive.

Cultured CD4+ T-cell DNA underwent Oncomine TCR Beta short-read sequencing. TCRdb fed the PCR reads into MiXCR, producing one record per CDR3 protein. Of 15,000 to 20,000 distinct CDR3 sequences listed, 51% are singletons. V gene TRBV20-1 combines with J gene TRBJ2-4; no reliable D call. Source: CD4+ T cells from blood, cultured in vitro, taken before SARS-CoV-2 vaccination. The clonotype comes from a human donor who had recovered from COVID-19. CDR3 loop: CSASEALLAKNIQYF. CDR3 sequence (DNA): TGCAGTGCTAGCGAAGCCCTCTTAGCCAAAAACATTCAGTACTTC.